A single sample is the source of the 11 T cell receptor beta chains below, sequenced in a study of blood T cell repertoires in COVID-19. Measured with immunoSEQ multiplex PCR; TCRdb has only the in-frame clones, and not every one. The profile shows approximately 100,000 clones, 80% to 90% of them singletons. The specimen sequenced was peripheral blood. The receptors come from a human donor in a cohort sampled during active COVID-19.

This chain connects TRBV7-6 to TRBJ2-5; 13 bases map to TRBD2. The CDR3 has 15 residues. From germline, CDR1 is SGHVS and CDR2 FNYEAQ. Losses at the gene ends were 8 bases for V and 2 bases for J; bases not matched to a gene: 5. CDR3 nucleotides: TGTGCCAGCGGAACTAGCGGGGGGGGGCAAGAGACCCAGTACTTC. This gives the protein CASGTSGGGQETQYF.

In DNA, the CDR3 is TGTGCCAGCAGACAGGGGAATGAAAAACTGTTTTTT. Amino acids: CASRQGNEKLFF. This rearrangement joins TRBV7-9 to TRBJ1-4, with TRBD1 matching 7 bases. V lost 6 bases to trimming and J lost 5 bases; unmatched junction nucleotides: 0. The CDR3 totals 12 residues. Germline assignment: CDR1 SEHNR and CDR2 FQNEAQ (reference sequence).

V usage is TRBV3-1 (or the pseudogene TRBV3-2) and J usage is TRBJ2-5, with 8 bases aligning to TRBD2. Germline V lookup: CDR1 LGHDT, CDR2 YNNKEL (reference sequence). This CDR3 is built from 15 residues. V was clipped by 3 bases and J by 2 bases; unmatched bases: 5. In nucleotides, the CDR3 is TGTGCCAGCAGCCACCGGGGGGGAAGGCAAGAGACCCAGTACTTC. This codes for CASSHRGGRQETQYF.

V and J are TRBV9 and TRBJ2-5, with TRBD1 identical over 8 bases. Germline V gene data show CDR1 as SGDLS and CDR2 as YYNGEE. The V segment lost 3 bases and the J segment 5 bases; nucleotides outside the gene matches: 12. The CDR3 is made up of 16 amino acids. CDR3 DNA: TGTGCCAGCAGCGCTGGACAGGGCGATTTTTTGGAGACCCAGTACTTC. Translating gives CASSAGQGDFLETQYF.

CDR3 loop: CASSKQVLSSLGANVLTF. Here the CDR3 DNA reads TGCGCCAGCAGTAAACAGGTATTATCCTCTCTGGGGGCCAACGTCCTGACTTTC. The rearrangement links TRBV5-1 to TRBJ2-6, with D perhaps TRBD1 (5 bases). Germline loops: CDR1 SGHRS, CDR2 YFSETQ. The CDR3 sequence is 18 residues long. Trimming stripped 5 bases from V and 4 bases from J, with 22 bases between.

V is TRBV7-3 and J is TRBJ2-2; 7 nucleotides match TRBD2. Germline V lookup: CDR1 SGHTA, CDR2 FQGTGA. Germline trimming cut 5 bases from V and 5 bases from J; bases unmatched to any gene: 5. The CDR3 loop spans 14 amino acids. The CDR3 region is CASSPGLETGELFF. CDR3 bases: TGTGCCAGCAGCCCAGGACTAGAAACCGGGGAGCTGTTTTTT.

The chain has TRBV7-3 and TRBJ2-1; 11 positions match TRBD1. The germline CDR1 and CDR2 sequences are SGHTA and FQGTGA. The CDR3 consists of 15 residues. V shed 5 bases, J shed 4 bases, and the junction held 4 bases outside the gene matches. The CDR3 loop is CASSAGQGAYNEQFF. The CDR3 nucleotides are TGTGCCAGCAGCGCAGGACAGGGGGCTTACAATGAGCAGTTCTTC. The whole variable domain, filled in from reference TRBV7-3 and TRBJ2-1, reads GAGVSQTPSNKVTEKGKYVELRCDPISGHTALYWYRQSLGQGPEFLIYFQGTGAADDSGLPNDRFFAVRPEGSVSTLKIQRTERGDSAVYLCASSAGQGAYNEQFFGPGTRLTVL.

The chain is built from TRBV9 and TRBJ2-5, with 9 bases aligning to TRBD1. This CDR3 is 17 amino acids long. Germline trimming cut 4 bases from V and 9 bases from J; bases unmatched to any gene: 19. From germline, CDR1 is SGDLS and CDR2 YYNGEE. This CDR3 is CASSPSAGGQGASPQYF. Here the CDR3 DNA reads TGTGCCAGCAGCCCCTCCGCCGGGGGACAGGGCGCCTCTCCCCAGTACTTC. The full variable domain, its missing parts supplied by reference TRBV9 and TRBJ2-5, is DSGVTQTPKHLITATGQRVTLRCSPRSGDLSVYWYQQSLDQGLQFLIQYYNGEERAKGNILERFSAQQFPDLHSELNLSSLELGDSALYFCASSPSAGGQGASPQYFGPGTRLLVL.

The V gene is TRBV24-1, the J gene TRBJ2-5, with D unresolved. The ends were cut back, 0 bases at V and 10 bases at J, with 8 bases in the middle. Germline V gene data show CDR1 as KGHDR and CDR2 as SFDVKD. This CDR3 is built from 12 residues. The DNA of the CDR3 is TGTGCCACCAGTGATTTGGCGTCCAACCAGTACTTC. Amino acids: CATSDLASNQYF.

This clone came up a few times. V gene TRBV7-9 combines with J gene TRBJ2-3; 7 positions match TRBD2. With 3 bases clipped from V and 1 base from J, the junction kept 4 bases outside the gene matches. The V gene's germline CDR1 is SEHNR and CDR2 FQNEAQ (reference sequence). The CDR3 extends over 15 amino acids. The CDR3 loop reads CASSFLGGGTDTQYF. CDR3 coding DNA: TGTGCCAGCAGCTTCTTGGGGGGGGGCACAGATACGCAGTATTTT.

Notes on this clone: This specimen includes other DNA sequences encoding the same CDR3. V usage is TRBV5-1 and J usage is TRBJ1-6; D may be TRBD1 (6 bases). Germline CDR1 is SGHRS and CDR2 is YFSETQ. The ends were cut back, 0 bases at V and 7 bases at J, with 11 bases in the middle. The CDR3 consists of 15 residues. The CDR3 bases are TGCGCCAGCAGCTTGGCCACAGGGTTCAATTCACCCCTCCACTTT. It codes for CASSLATGFNSPLHF.